This entry describes one T cell receptor (beta chain). Antigen specificity is unknown. The CDR3 covers 13 residues. Trimming stripped 1 base from V and 7 bases from J, with 8 bases between. Germline CDR1 SGHKS, CDR2 YYEKEE (reference sequence). Libraries were prepared by immunoSEQ multiplex PCR; TCRdb keeps only in-frame clonotypes and omits some of them. The sample shows roughly 100,000 clones, roughly 91% of them seen only once. These data belong to a study of siplizumab effects on memory and regulatory T cells. Findings and limits, study-wide: Confirmation was lacking for the suppressive function of proliferating Tregs derived from siplizumab cultures. A small minority of alloreactive clones were mapped to unstimulated subsets.

The gene calls are TRBV5-5 and TRBJ2-2; D not certain. The sequenced material came from CD4+ T cells sorted from blood. This receptor was obtained from a human donor in good health. The CDR3 spells CASSLLWDGELFF. The CDR3 DNA reads TGTGCCAGCAGCTTGTTGTGGGACGGGGAGCTGTTTTTT.